This T cell receptor beta chain was sequenced during a study of PD-1 blockade in classical Hodgkin lymphoma. Study observations and caveats: While CD8+ TCR diversity did not rise significantly by C4D1, CD4+ TCR diversity did. Complete responders started with a diversity level that resembled newly diagnosed patients at baseline.

Here immunoSEQ multiplex PCR was the method, and the copy in TCRdb shows in-frame clones only, minus some. In the table there are 40,000 or so clones, 87% of which are singletons. Exposure to brentuximab vedotin varied, and each patient had relapsed following autologous stem cell transplantation. Points on this clone: What it binds is unknown.

V lost 6 bases to trimming and J lost 7 bases, with 18 bases between them. This CDR3 spans 14 amino acids. The germline gives CDR1 SEHNR, CDR2 FQNEAQ (reference sequence). V is TRBV7-9 and J is TRBJ1-2, with D possibly being TRBD1 (6 bases). The receptor was isolated from a human donor with classical Hodgkin lymphoma. The sample consisted of peripheral blood mononuclear cells (PBMCs), taken at baseline. CDR3 nucleotide sequence: TGTGCCAGCAGGCGTTTTAAGGAGGGGGGTGGCTACACCTTC. Its translation is CASRRFKEGGGYTF.